Detailed here is one T cell receptor (beta chain). These data originate in a study of control samples from healthy donors and cancer patients. Sequencing used immunoSEQ multiplex PCR; TCRdb keeps in-frame clones, though not all of them. The table includes about 98,000 clones, roughly 94% detected once. The CDR3 consists of 12 residues. Germline assignment: CDR1 SQVTM and CDR2 ANQGSEA. Trimming removed 1 base at V and 7 bases at J, with 10 bases between. The V and J genes are TRBV29-1 and TRBJ1-1; possible D gene TRBD1, 5 bases. This sequence originates from a woman between 18 and 30 years old in good health. Sequencing was done on a sample of blood. In DNA form, the CDR3 reads TGCAGCGTTGAAGGTCGGAGGGGTGAAGCTTTCTTT. It is translated as CSVEGRRGEAFF.